The 21 T cell receptor beta chains presented below share a single source sample, sequenced in a study of cytomegalovirus exposure and HLA in healthy donors. Primers for the PCR totalled 60 Vbeta and 13 Jbeta. Profiled with immunoSEQ multiplex PCR; TCRdb holds only in-frame clones, not every one. In the table there are more than 95,000 clones, approximately 80% of which are singletons. Sequencing used PBMCs. These receptors originate from a man aged 25-40 years in good health and CMV-seronegative.

The rearrangement links TRBV19 to TRBJ1-2, with D perhaps TRBD1 (6 bases). Germline loops: CDR1 LNHDA, CDR2 SQIVND (reference sequence). CDR3 length: 15 residues. V dropped 5 bases and J dropped 6 bases, with 19 bases sitting between them. The CDR3 DNA follows: TGTGCCAGTAGTGCCCTTCTGGGGGCGACGGATGGCTACACCTTC. This codes for CASSALLGATDGYTF.

This clone has a handful of counts. This chain joins TRBV29-1 and TRBJ1-1; possible D gene TRBD1, 5 bases. The CDR3 totals 13 residues. CDR1 SQVTM and CDR2 ANQGSEA come from the germline V gene. V was clipped by 6 bases and J by 1 base, with 12 bases between them. CDR3 DNA: TGCAGCGTGGTGGGGGGGTGGAACACTGAAGCTTTCTTT. This codes for CSVVGGWNTEAFF.

This chain connects TRBV28 to TRBJ1-3, with D perhaps TRBD1 (5 bases). The CDR3 is 16 amino acids. Trimming took 4 bases from V and 0 from J, leaving 13 bases between them. Looked up from germline, CDR1 is MDHEN and CDR2 is SYDVKM. DNA of the CDR3: TGTGCCAGCAGTTCGAGACAGAGGACCTCTGGAAACACCATATATTTT. This gives the protein CASSSRQRTSGNTIYF. Full variable domain (rest looked up from reference TRBV28 and TRBJ1-3): DVKVTQSSRYLVKRTGEKVFLECVQDMDHENMFWYRQDPGLGLRLIYFSYDVKMKEKGDIPEGYSVSREKKERFSLILESASTNQTSMYLCASSSRQRTSGNTIYFGEGSWLTVV.

The chain combines TRBV28 with TRBJ1-6; no clear D gene. The V end lost 6 bases, the J end lost 5 bases, and 14 bases lay between the germline ends. Germline CDR1 reads MDHEN; CDR2 reads SYDVKM. The CDR3 covers 15 residues. In DNA, the CDR3 is TGTGCCAGCAGCCGACTAAATATTAATAATTCACCCCTCCACTTT. Translated: CASSRLNINNSPLHF.

The rearrangement uses TRBV5-1 and TRBJ2-1; TRBD2 aligns across 13 bases. The CDR3 length is 16 residues. The V gene's germline CDR1 is SGHRS and CDR2 YFSETQ. The junction had 1 base not matched to a gene; V was cut back by 0 bases and J by 4 bases. In DNA, the CDR3 is TGCGCCAGCAGCTTGGGGACTAGCGGGAGATACAATGAGCAGTTCTTC. This codes for CASSLGTSGRYNEQFF.

The rearrangement links TRBV28 to TRBJ1-5; D might be TRBD1 (5 bases). Germline V lookup: CDR1 MDHEN, CDR2 SYDVKM. Trimming removed 6 bases from V and 5 bases from J, with 14 bases in between. The CDR3 has 14 amino acids. The CDR3 spells CASSPEGFYQPQHF. For the CDR3, the DNA is TGTGCCAGCAGCCCGGAGGGGTTCTATCAGCCCCAGCATTTT.

In this sample, this clone turned up a few times. The rearrangement links TRBV2 to TRBJ2-5, with 8 bases identical to TRBD1. Unmatched junction bases numbered 3, after V lost 4 bases and J lost 5 bases. The CDR3 is 13 amino acids. Germline-derived CDR1 and CDR2 are SNHLY and FYNNEI. CDR3 nucleotides: TGTGCCAGCAGTGGGACAGGGAGCGAGACCCAGTACTTC. It translates to CASSGTGSETQYF.

The chain combines TRBV27 with TRBJ1-1, with 9 bases identical to TRBD1. Trimming at V came to 5 bases and at J to 6 bases, leaving 10 bases not matched to a gene. The CDR3 contains 15 residues. From germline, CDR1 is MNHEY and CDR2 SMNVEV (reference sequence). CDR3 in DNA: TGTGCCAGCAGTCGGGGACAGGGTTTTATCGCTGAAGCTTTCTTT. Residues: CASSRGQGFIAEAFF.

This chain joins TRBV30 and TRBJ2-3; D not resolved. Between the trimmed V and J ends, which lost 2 bases and 2 bases, there was a span of 5 bases. CDR3 length: 12 amino acids. Germline CDR1 GTSNPN, CDR2 SVGIG (reference sequence). The CDR3 here is CAWSPNTDTQYF. The CDR3 DNA follows: TGTGCCTGGAGTCCTAACACAGATACGCAGTATTTT.

This rearrangement joins TRBV6-1 to TRBJ2-2; no definite D call. The CDR3 extends over 14 amino acids. From germline, CDR1 is MNHNS and CDR2 SASEGT. Between the trimmed V and J ends, which lost 2 bases and 4 bases, there was a span of 8 bases. CDR3 sequence (DNA): TGTGCCAGCAGTGAATTTGGGCCCACCGGGGAGCTGTTTTTT. Translated, it gives CASSEFGPTGELFF.

The gene calls are TRBV7-2 and TRBJ2-7; 10 bases fit TRBD1. This CDR3 is 14 amino acids long. J lost 2 bases, V lost 5 bases, and 3 bases had no gene match. The germline V gene encodes CDR1 SGHTA and CDR2 FQGNSA. CDR3 loop: CASSATGGPYEQYF. CDR3 nucleotide sequence: TGTGCCAGCAGCGCGACAGGGGGCCCCTACGAGCAGTACTTC.

This clone is a singleton in its sample. This chain joins TRBV28 and TRBJ2-5, with 7 bases that match TRBD2. The DNA end favors TRBJ2-7, so the J call may be wrong. The germline V gene has CDR1 MDHEN and CDR2 SYDVKM. The CDR3 length is 16 residues. The CDR3 sequence is CASSSAHSGFSYEQYF. The CDR3 region has the DNA TGTGCCAGCAGTTCCGCCCATAGCGGGTTCTCCTACGAGCAGTACTTC.

The chain joins TRBV6-5 to TRBJ2-7; 7 positions agree with TRBD2. This CDR3 has 15 amino acids. J gave up 5 bases and V 7 bases, and 14 bases lay outside the gene matches. Germline values: CDR1 MNHEY, CDR2 SVGAGI. The CDR3 region has the DNA TGTGCCAGCACTCACCCGGGCGCGGGAGTCGACGAGCAGTACTTC. Its protein is CASTHPGAGVDEQYF.

The gene calls are TRBV4-3 and TRBJ2-3; 12 bases align to TRBD2. The germline CDR1 and CDR2 sequences are LGHNA and YSLEER. Unmatched junction bases numbered 8, after V lost 4 bases and J lost 3 bases. This CDR3 has 17 residues. The CDR3 loop reads CASSPLAGGEGTDTQYF. In DNA form, the CDR3 reads TGCGCCAGCAGCCCACTAGCGGGGGGCGAGGGTACAGATACGCAGTATTTT.

The rearrangement joins TRBV9 to TRBJ1-5; 7 bases align to TRBD1. Germline assignment: CDR1 SGDLS and CDR2 YYNGEE. The CDR3 runs 14 residues. The trim removed 3 bases at V and 3 bases at J, leaving 3 bases unmatched. The CDR3 is CASSATGNNQPQHF. The CDR3 coding sequence is TGTGCCAGCAGCGCGACAGGGAACAATCAGCCCCAGCATTTT. Supplemented by reference TRBV9 and TRBJ1-5, the full variable domain reads DSGVTQTPKHLITATGQRVTLRCSPRSGDLSVYWYQQSLDQGLQFLIQYYNGEERAKGNILERFSAQQFPDLHSELNLSSLELGDSALYFCASSATGNNQPQHFGDGTRLSIL.

The chain has TRBV7-2 and TRBJ2-7; 10 nucleotides agree with TRBD1. The CDR3 runs 14 residues. Germline CDR1 reads SGHTA; CDR2 reads FQGNSA. V was clipped by 4 bases and J by 9 bases; unmatched bases: 9. CDR3 residues: CASSSPGQGSLQYF. The CDR3 nucleotides read TGTGCCAGCAGCTCGCCGGGACAGGGGTCTTTGCAGTACTTC.

This chain links TRBV6-1 with TRBJ2-7; no clear D. Trimming removed 7 bases at V and 2 bases at J, with 12 bases between. Germline loops: CDR1 MNHNS, CDR2 SASEGT. CDR3 size: 13 residues. The CDR3: CASNVGIPYEQYF. In DNA, the CDR3 is TGTGCCAGCAACGTCGGTATCCCCTACGAGCAGTACTTC.

The J gene is TRBJ1-2, the V gene TRBV27; no firm D call. CDR1 and CDR2 from the germline V gene are MNHEY and SMNVEV (reference sequence). This CDR3 region has 13 residues. Trimming took off 2 bases at V and 4 bases at J, with 8 bases between the two ends. The CDR3 loop is CASSLGMSYGYTF. As DNA, the CDR3 is TGTGCCAGCAGTTTAGGTATGAGCTATGGCTACACCTTC.

J is TRBJ1-3 and V is TRBV19; possible D gene TRBD1, 5 bases. This CDR3 contains 15 residues. Trimming left V 3 bases short and J 3 bases short, with 12 bases between. The germline CDR1 and CDR2 sequences are LNHDA and SQIVND (reference sequence). CDR3 sequence: CASSMIQGYGNTIYF. DNA of the CDR3: TGTGCCAGTAGTATGATTCAGGGATATGGAAACACCATATATTTT.

The J gene is TRBJ1-1, the V gene TRBV5-5; 12 bases agree with TRBD1. The CDR3 has 15 amino acids. CDR1 and CDR2 from the germline V gene are SGHKS and YYEKEE (reference sequence). With 4 bases clipped from V and 3 bases from J, the junction kept 4 bases outside the gene matches. The chain's CDR3 is CASSGGQGAYTEAFF. DNA of the CDR3: TGTGCCAGCAGCGGGGGACAGGGGGCGTACACTGAAGCTTTCTTT. Based on the CDR3 plus reference TRBV5-5 and TRBJ1-1, the full variable domain is DAGVTQSPTHLIKTRGQQVTLRCSPISGHKSVSWYQQVLGQGPQFIFQYYEKEERGRGNFPDRFSARQFPNYSSELNVNALLLGDSALYLCASSGGQGAYTEAFFGQGTRLTVV.

V is TRBV18 and J is TRBJ2-4; D uncertain. This CDR3 region has 14 residues. Per germline, CDR1 KGHSH and CDR2 LQKENI. With 3 bases removed from V and 0 bases from J, the gap between germline ends came to 6 bases. In DNA form, the CDR3 reads TGTGCCAGCTCACCTAGCCTAGCCAAAAACATTCAGTACTTC. Translation gives CASSPSLAKNIQYF.